This entry concerns a single TCR beta chain. Its antigen is currently unknown. The sample belongs to a study of identical twins. All donors were healthy Caucasians. Findings of the study overall: In drawing conclusions, the study used cross-sectional statistical analysis and did not follow the same donors. Excess sharing by twins proved weaker in beta out-of-frame sequences.

CDR1 and CDR2 (germline): ENHRY, SYGVKD. With V trimmed by 11 bases and J by 3 bases, 8 bases remained unmatched. The CDR3 covers 14 residues. TCRdb used MiXCR to reprocess the 5' RACE reads, holding one entry per CDR3 protein. The sample records approximately 630,000 distinct CDR3 sequences, 7.1% being singletons. These same data were also listed under a study on yellow fever vaccine responses in identical twins.

The chain couples TRBV10-3 to TRBJ2-2; 8 bases map to TRBD2. Sequenced: PBMCs. The source is a woman between 18 and 30 years old in good health. The CDR3 reads CAVLPGLDTGELFF. The CDR3 coding sequence is TGTGCCGTACTTCCGGGACTAGACACCGGGGAGCTGTTTTTT.